This T cell receptor (beta chain) was found in a study of T cells expressing NK-cell markers. Study-wide results and limits: Where several donors were concerned, these clonotypes also led the CD3+CD56-NKG2C+ fraction. Expanded clones of NKG2C+ T cells had an unclear HCMV specificity.

TCRdb reworked the 5' RACE reads into one entry per CDR3 protein, no DNA. The listing contains roughly 380,000 distinct CDR3 sequences. Germline V gene lookup returns CDR1 DFQATT and CDR2 SNEGSKA (reference sequence). There are 14 residues in the CDR3. In regard to this clonotype: Its cognate antigen is unknown.

The sample was blood T cells: a sorted CD56 or NKG2C T cell subset, CD4+ or CD8+ T cells, or bulk PBMC T cells (not recorded which). The rearrangement joins TRBV20-1 to TRBJ2-2; the TRBD2 assignment by TCRdb is unverifiable without DNA. This TCR came from a man aged 18-69 years in good health. CDR3 sequence reads: CSARRTFDTGELFF.